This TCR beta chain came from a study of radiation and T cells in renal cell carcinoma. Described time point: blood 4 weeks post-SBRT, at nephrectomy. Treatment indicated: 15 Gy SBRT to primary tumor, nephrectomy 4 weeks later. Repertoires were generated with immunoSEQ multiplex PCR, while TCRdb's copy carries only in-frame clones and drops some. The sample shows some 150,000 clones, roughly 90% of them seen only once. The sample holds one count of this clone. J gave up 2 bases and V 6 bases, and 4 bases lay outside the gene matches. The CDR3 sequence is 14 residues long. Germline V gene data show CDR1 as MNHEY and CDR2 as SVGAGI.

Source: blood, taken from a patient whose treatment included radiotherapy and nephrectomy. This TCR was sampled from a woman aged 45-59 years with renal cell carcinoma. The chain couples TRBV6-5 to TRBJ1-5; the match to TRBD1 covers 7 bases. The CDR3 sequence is CASRRTGRNQPQHF. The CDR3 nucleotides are TGTGCCAGCAGGAGGACAGGTCGCAATCAGCCCCAGCATTTT.